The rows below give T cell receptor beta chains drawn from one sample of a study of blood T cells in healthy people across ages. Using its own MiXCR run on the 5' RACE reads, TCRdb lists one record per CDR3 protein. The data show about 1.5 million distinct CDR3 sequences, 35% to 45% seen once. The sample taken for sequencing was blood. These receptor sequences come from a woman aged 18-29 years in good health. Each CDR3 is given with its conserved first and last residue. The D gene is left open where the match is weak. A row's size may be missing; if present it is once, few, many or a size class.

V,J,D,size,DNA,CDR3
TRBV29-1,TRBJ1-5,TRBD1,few,TGCAGCGTCTCGACAGGGCCCAATCAGCCCCAGCATTTT,CSVSTGPNQPQHF
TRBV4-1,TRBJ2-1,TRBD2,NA,TGCGCCAGCAGCCAAGGGCCTAGCGGGGGGATCTCCTACAATGAGCAGTTCTTC,CASSQGPSGGISYNEQFF
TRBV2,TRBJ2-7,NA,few,TGTGCCAGTCTCAGGGTTTACGAGCAGTACTTC,CASLRVYEQYF
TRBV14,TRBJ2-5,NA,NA,TGTGTCAGCAGCCAGCATCGGGGAGGAGAGACCCAGTACTTC,CVSSQHRGGETQYF
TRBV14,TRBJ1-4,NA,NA,TGTGCCAGCAGCCAACTACAGGGTTGGGGCGAAAAACTGTTTTTT,CASSQLQGWGEKLFF
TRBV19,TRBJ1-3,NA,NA,TGTGCCAGTAGTATTGGGATCTCTGGAAACACCATATATTTT,CASSIGISGNTIYF
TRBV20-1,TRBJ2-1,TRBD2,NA,TGCAGTTCACCGGGACTAGCGCGTAATGAGCAGTTCTTC,CSSPGLARNEQFF
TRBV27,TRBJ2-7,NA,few,TGTGCCAGCAGTACAGGGAAGCAGTCCTACGAGCAGTACTTC,CASSTGKQSYEQYF
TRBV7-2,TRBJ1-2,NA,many,TGTGCCAGCAGCTTGGTGGGGACAAACTATGGCTACACCTTC,CASSLVGTNYGYTF
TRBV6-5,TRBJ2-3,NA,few,TGTGCCAGCAGTTACCTCACTAGCTCAGATACGCAGTATTTT,CASSYLTSSDTQYF
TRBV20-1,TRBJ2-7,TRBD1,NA,TGCAGCGCCCGGACAGGGGGCTCCTACGAGCAGTACTTC,CSARTGGSYEQYF
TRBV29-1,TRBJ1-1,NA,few,TGCAGCGTGCATGGACAGAACACTGAAGCTTTCTTT,CSVHGQNTEAFF
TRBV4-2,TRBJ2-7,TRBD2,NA,TGTGCCAGCAGCCCCTCCGACTCCAGCGGGACCTACGAGCAGTACTTC,CASSPSDSSGTYEQYF
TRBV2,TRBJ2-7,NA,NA,TGTGCCAGCAACAGAGAAACTAGCAACGAGCAGTACTTC,CASNRETSNEQYF
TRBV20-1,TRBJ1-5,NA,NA,TGCAGTGCGGAAGGCGGAGGGGGGAATCAGCCCCAGCATTTT,CSAEGGGGNQPQHF
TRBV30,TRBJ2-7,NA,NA,TGTGCCTGGAGTGTACTAAGGGGACACCCGTCCTACGAGCAGTACTTC,CAWSVLRGHPSYEQYF
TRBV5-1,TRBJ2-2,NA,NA,TGCGCCAGCAGCTCTGTCCGGGAGCTGTTTTTT,CASSSVRELFF
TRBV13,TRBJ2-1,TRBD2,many,TGTGCCAGCAGCGCACTAGCGTTAACCTACAATGAGCAGTTCTTC,CASSALALTYNEQFF
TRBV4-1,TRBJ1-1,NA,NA,TGCGCCAGCAGCCAAGATCCGGTGGTGAACACTGAAGCTTTCTTT,CASSQDPVVNTEAFF
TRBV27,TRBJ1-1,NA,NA,TGTGCCAGCAGCCGTTACTCAGATAGTACTGAAGCTTTCTTT,CASSRYSDSTEAFF
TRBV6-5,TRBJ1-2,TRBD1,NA,TGTGCCAACAGTTACGAGGCAGGGGGCGAAGGCTACACCTTC,CANSYEAGGEGYTF
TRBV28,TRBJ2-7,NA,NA,TGTGCCAGCAGTTGTGTTGGGGTTTTATGCGAGCAGTACTTC,CASSCVGVLCEQYF
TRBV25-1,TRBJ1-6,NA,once,TGTGCCAGCACAGAGAGCTCCTATGATTCACCCCTCCACTTT,CASTESSYDSPLHF
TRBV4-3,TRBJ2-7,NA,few,TGCGCCAGCAGCCAAGATGAGGGGAACGGGATTTACGAGCAGTACTTC,CASSQDEGNGIYEQYF
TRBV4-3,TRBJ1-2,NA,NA,TGCGCCAGCAGCTCAGACAGTTTGCGCGGCTATGGCTACACCTTC,CASSSDSLRGYGYTF
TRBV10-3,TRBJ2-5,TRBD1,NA,TGTGCCACCCGGGACAGGGAAGAGACCCAGTACTTC,CATRDREETQYF
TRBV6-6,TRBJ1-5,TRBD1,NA,TGTGCCAGCAGCGAGACAGGGGGCGGCAATCAGCCCCAGCATTTT,CASSETGGGNQPQHF
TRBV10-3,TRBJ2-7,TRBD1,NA,TGTGCCATCAGTCATCAAAGACAGGGGGACTCCTACGAGCAGTACTTC,CAISHQRQGDSYEQYF
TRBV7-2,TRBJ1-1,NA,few,TGTGCCAGCAGCTTAGGAGGGGTAACGAACACTGAAGCTTTCTTT,CASSLGGVTNTEAFF
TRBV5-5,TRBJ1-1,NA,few,TGTGCCAGCAGCGACGGGACGAAGAACACTGAAGCTTTCTTT,CASSDGTKNTEAFF
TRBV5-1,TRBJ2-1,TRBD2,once,TGCGCCAGCAGCTTTGAAGCGGGAGAAGGTGCTGAGCAGTTCTTC,CASSFEAGEGAEQFF
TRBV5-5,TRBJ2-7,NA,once,TGTGCCAGCAGCTTGAGGGGTGCGCCGGGCGAGCAGTACTTC,CASSLRGAPGEQYF
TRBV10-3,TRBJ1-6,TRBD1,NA,TGTGCCATCAGTTTGGGACAGGGTCCTTCACCCCTCCACTTT,CAISLGQGPSPLHF
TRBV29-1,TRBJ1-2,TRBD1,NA,TGCAGCGGATATCGACAGGGCCCAGATTCGGGCTACACCTTC,CSGYRQGPDSGYTF
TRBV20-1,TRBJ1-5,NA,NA,TGCAGTGTACAGATGAGGGCGGGCAATCAGCCCCAGCATTTT,CSVQMRAGNQPQHF
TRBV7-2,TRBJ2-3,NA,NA,TGTGCCAGCAGCTCGCGGACAGCCACAGATACGCAGTATTTT,CASSSRTATDTQYF
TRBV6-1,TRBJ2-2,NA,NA,TGTGCCAGCAGTGCTGTTGGGACAACCGGGGAGCTGTTTTTT,CASSAVGTTGELFF
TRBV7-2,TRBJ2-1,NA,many,TGTGCCAGCAGCTTAGCGCACAATGAGCAGTTCTTC,CASSLAHNEQFF
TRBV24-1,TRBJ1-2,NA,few,TGTGCCACCAGTGATCCGGGGAACAGCAACTATGGCTACACCTTC,CATSDPGNSNYGYTF
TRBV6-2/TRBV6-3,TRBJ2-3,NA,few,TGTGCCAGCAGTTCCCTCCCCTGGACCCGGCGAGGCGATACGCAGTATTTT,CASSSLPWTRRGDTQYF
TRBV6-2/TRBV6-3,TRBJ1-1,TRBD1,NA,TGTGCCAGCAGAACGCCCCACAGGGGGCACACTGAAGCTTTCTTT,CASRTPHRGHTEAFF
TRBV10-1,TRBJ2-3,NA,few,TGCGCCAGCAGTGAGTCGGTAGCTAGCGCAAGCACAGATACGCAGTATTTT,CASSESVASASTDTQYF
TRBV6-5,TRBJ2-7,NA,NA,TGTGCCAGCAGTTACGTTTGGGAGCTTGGCGAGCAGTACTTC,CASSYVWELGEQYF
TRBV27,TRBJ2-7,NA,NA,TGTGCCAGCAGTTTATCGTTGGCTAGGAACGAGCAGTACTTC,CASSLSLARNEQYF
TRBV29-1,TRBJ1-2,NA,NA,TGCAGCGTTGAAGACAGGGAAAGGTCTGGCTACACCTTC,CSVEDRERSGYTF
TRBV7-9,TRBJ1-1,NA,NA,TGTGCCAGCAGCTTATTGTTCAGGGCCACTGAAGCTTTCTTT,CASSLLFRATEAFF
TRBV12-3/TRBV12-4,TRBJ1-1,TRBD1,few,TGTGCCAGCAGCTTAGAAGCGGGACAGATAAACACTGAAGCTTTCTTT,CASSLEAGQINTEAFF